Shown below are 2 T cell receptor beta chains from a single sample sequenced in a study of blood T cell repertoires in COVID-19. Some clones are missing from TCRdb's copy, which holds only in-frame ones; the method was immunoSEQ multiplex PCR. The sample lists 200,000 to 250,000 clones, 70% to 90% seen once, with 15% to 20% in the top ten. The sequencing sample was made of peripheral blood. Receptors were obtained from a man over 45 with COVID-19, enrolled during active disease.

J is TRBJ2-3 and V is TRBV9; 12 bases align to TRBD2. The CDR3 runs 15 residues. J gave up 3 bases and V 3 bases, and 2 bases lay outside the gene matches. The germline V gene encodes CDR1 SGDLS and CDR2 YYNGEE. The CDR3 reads CASSATSGGTDTQYF. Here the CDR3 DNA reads TGTGCCAGCAGCGCCACTAGCGGGGGGACAGATACGCAGTATTTT.

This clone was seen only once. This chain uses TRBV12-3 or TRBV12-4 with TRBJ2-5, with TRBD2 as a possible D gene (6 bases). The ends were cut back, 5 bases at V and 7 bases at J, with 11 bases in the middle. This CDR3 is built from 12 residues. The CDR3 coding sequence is TGTGCCAGCAGTCTCAGGAGGGCGACCCAGTACTTC. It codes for CASSLRRATQYF.